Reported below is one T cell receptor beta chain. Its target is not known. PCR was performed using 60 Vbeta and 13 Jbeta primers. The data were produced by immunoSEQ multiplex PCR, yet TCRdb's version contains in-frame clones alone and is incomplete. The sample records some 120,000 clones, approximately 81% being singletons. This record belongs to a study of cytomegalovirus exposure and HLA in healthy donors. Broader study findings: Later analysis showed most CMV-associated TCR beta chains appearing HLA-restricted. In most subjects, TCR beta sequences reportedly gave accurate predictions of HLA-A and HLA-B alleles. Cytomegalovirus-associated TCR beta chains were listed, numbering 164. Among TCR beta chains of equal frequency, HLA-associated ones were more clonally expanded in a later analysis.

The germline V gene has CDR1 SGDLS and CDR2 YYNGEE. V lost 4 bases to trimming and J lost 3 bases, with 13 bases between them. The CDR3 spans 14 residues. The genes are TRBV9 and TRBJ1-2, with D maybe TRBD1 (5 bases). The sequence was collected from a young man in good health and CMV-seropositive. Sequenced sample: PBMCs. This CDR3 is CASSLTDRDYGYTF. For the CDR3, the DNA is TGTGCCAGCAGCCTAACCGACAGAGACTATGGCTACACCTTC.